These 5 T cell receptor beta chains were all obtained from the same sample, sequenced in a study of T cell responses to AZD1222 COVID-19 vaccine. The protocol was immunoSEQ multiplex PCR, while the TCRdb copy is restricted to in-frame clones and leaves out a portion. This table holds around 200,000 clones, around 93% found once. Sequenced material: peripheral blood, taken 28 days after the second dose of the MenACWY control vaccine. The source of these receptors is an adult who received the MenACWY meningococcal vaccine as a control.

The chain couples TRBV27 to TRBJ2-7; 7 nucleotides agree with TRBD1. The V gene end was trimmed by 5 bases and the J gene end by 2 bases; junction bases not matched to a gene: 12. Per the germline V gene, CDR1 is MNHEY and CDR2 is SMNVEV (reference sequence). The CDR3 has 16 amino acids. The CDR3 spells CASSGDSFSATYEQYF. CDR3 bases: TGTGCCAGCAGTGGGGACAGTTTTTCGGCAACCTACGAGCAGTACTTC.

The chain carries TRBV11-2 and TRBJ2-1; no clear D. Trimming shortened V by 1 base and J by 9 bases, and 7 bases separated the two germline ends. Germline V gene lookup returns CDR1 SGHAT and CDR2 FQNNGV. This CDR3 is 12 amino acids long. The CDR3 region has the DNA TGTGCCAGCAGCTTAGTTGGCAGTGAGCAGTTCTTC. Translating it yields CASSLVGSEQFF.

This clone was recorded only once. The rearrangement uses TRBV15 and TRBJ1-4, with a weak D call TRBD1 (5 bases). The CDR3 extends over 15 amino acids. The germline CDR1 and CDR2 sequences are LNHNV and YYDKDF (reference sequence). The V gene lost 0 bases and the J gene lost 7 bases, with 12 bases spanning the gap. For the CDR3, the DNA is TGTGCCACCAGCAGAGATGCAGGGAACGGTGAAAAACTGTTTTTT. Encoded protein: CATSRDAGNGEKLFF. Looking up the rest from reference TRBV15 and TRBJ1-4 gives the full variable domain: DAMVIQNPRYQVTQFGKPVTLSCSQTLNHNVMYWYQQKSSQAPKLLFHYYDKDFNNEADTPDNFQSRRPNTSFCFLDIRSPGLGDTAMYLCATSRDAGNGEKLFFGSGTQLSVL.

The CDR3 protein is CASSLAGGRNTQYF. As DNA, the CDR3 is TGTGCCAGCAGTTTAGCGGGGGGAAGAAATACGCAGTATTTT. The chain is built from TRBV6-2 or TRBV6-3 and TRBJ2-3; 10 positions match TRBD2. Germline loops: CDR1 MNHEY, CDR2 SVGEGT. Trimming took 4 bases from V and 7 from J; bases not matched to a gene: 5. The CDR3 covers 14 residues.

The chain has TRBV11-2 and TRBJ1-1; 7 nucleotides align to TRBD1. The CDR3 consists of 16 residues. Germline V gives CDR1 SGHAT, CDR2 FQNNGV. V gave up 3 bases and J gave up 8 bases; unmatched junction bases: 15. The CDR3: CASSLRQGNSFEEAFF. The CDR3 coding sequence is TGTGCCAGCAGCTTGAGACAGGGTAATAGTTTCGAGGAAGCTTTCTTT.